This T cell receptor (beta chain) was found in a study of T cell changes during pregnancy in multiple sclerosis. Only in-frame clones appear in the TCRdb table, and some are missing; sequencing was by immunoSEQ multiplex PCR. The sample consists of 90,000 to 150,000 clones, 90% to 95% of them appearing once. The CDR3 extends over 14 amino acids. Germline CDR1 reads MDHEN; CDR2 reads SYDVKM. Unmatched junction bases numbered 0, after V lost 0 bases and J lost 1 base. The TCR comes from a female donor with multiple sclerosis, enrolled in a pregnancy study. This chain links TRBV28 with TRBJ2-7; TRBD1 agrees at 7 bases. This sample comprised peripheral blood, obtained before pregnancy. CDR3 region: CASSLWDRSYEQYF. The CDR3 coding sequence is TGTGCCAGCAGTTTATGGGACAGGTCCTACGAGCAGTACTTC.